This paragraph reports one T cell receptor (beta chain). The sample belongs to a study of blood T cell repertoires in COVID-19. Clones were read by immunoSEQ multiplex PCR, and TCRdb kept only the in-frame ones, dropping some. The sample lists 400,000 to 550,000 clones; 80% to 90% were seen once. Germline V lookup: CDR1 LGHDT, CDR2 YNNKEL (reference sequence). There are 15 residues in the CDR3. J was trimmed by 6 bases and V by 5 bases; bases with no gene match: 11. The chain combines TRBV3-1 (or the pseudogene TRBV3-2) with TRBJ1-2, with 8 bases matching TRBD1. The clonotype was recovered from a woman younger than 45 with acute or convalescent COVID-19. The sequenced material came from peripheral blood. The CDR3 loop is CASSAHRGEADGYTF. As DNA, the CDR3 is TGTGCCAGCAGCGCCCACAGGGGGGAGGCTGATGGCTACACCTTC.